Below are 2 T cell receptor beta chains sequenced from a single sample in a study of blood T cell repertoires in COVID-19. Here immunoSEQ multiplex PCR was the method, and the copy in TCRdb shows in-frame clones only, minus some. This sample has under 150,000 clones, with around 85% found just once. Sequencing used peripheral blood. These receptors originate from a human donor in a cohort sampled during active COVID-19.

This rearrangement joins TRBV12-3 or TRBV12-4 to TRBJ2-7; possible D gene TRBD1, 5 bases. Trimming took 7 bases from V and 2 from J, leaving 12 bases between them. CDR3 length: 13 residues. DNA for the CDR3: TGTGCCAGCACCCCCGGCAGGGCCTACGAGCAGTACTTC. It specifies CASTPGRAYEQYF.

The V and J genes are TRBV7-2 and TRBJ1-6, with 9 bases identical to TRBD1. V shed 5 bases, J shed 10 bases, and the junction held 9 bases outside the gene matches. The CDR3 is made up of 15 amino acids. The germline gives CDR1 SGHTA, CDR2 FQGNSA. CDR3 sequence (DNA): TGTGCCAGCAGCCCCGAGGGGACAGGGCGATCACCCCTCCACTTT. Its protein is CASSPEGTGRSPLHF.